This TCR beta chain was obtained from a study of PD-1 blockade in classical Hodgkin lymphoma (dated by TCRdb to the early 2020s). Study-level background: To define a peripheral blood immune signature of response to PD-1 blockade in classical Hodgkin lymphoma, the study combined TCR beta sequencing with CyTOF.

Per the publication, the time point label means: newly diagnosed, previously untreated cHL patient sample. As a comparison group for the relapsed/refractory trial patients, PBMCs from patients with newly diagnosed, previously untreated classical Hodgkin lymphoma were sequenced. After peripheral blood was drawn into 8 mL Vacutainer Cell Preparation Tubes, PBMCs were isolated by centrifugation and then cryopreserved. Measured from the cysteine to the phenylalanine, the CDR3 is 13 residues long. Here the CDR3 DNA is all that survives: 39 bases in frame from base 1. The trim is 3 bases for V and 6 bases for J, with a gap of 11 bases between the germline ends. Sequences SEHNR (CDR1) and FQNEAQ (CDR2) are obtained from the germline V gene (reference sequence). General findings and caveats noted by the study authors: Only a single clinical trial cohort was studied, and what caused the repertoire differences, possibly disease activity or prior therapy, remained undefined. Baseline TCR diversity was reported to be lower in newly diagnosed patients than in healthy donors, and even lower in relapsed/refractory patients.

Turning to this clone: Its antigen is still unknown. Per-nucleotide qualities are absent, and no much larger clonotype sits a single base away.

Genomic DNA was extracted with the Qiagen DNeasy kit from unsorted PBMCs and from negatively selected CD4+ and CD8+ fractions. Amplification of TCR beta CDR3 regions was done by immunoSEQ multiplex PCR with primers that anneal to V and J segments. A synthetic immune receptor repertoire was used to minimize amplification bias, and any residual bias was removed computationally once sequencing was done. The published analysis was carried out like this. Custom Python scripts were used to quantify repertoire diversity as the Shannon entropy index. Unsorted, CD4+ and CD8+ repertoires were analyzed separately, except in combined analyses where CD4+ and CD8+ sequences were merged in silico. TCRdb mirrors the immuneACCESS table, restricted to in-frame sequences. Some clones are absent from its copies; in checked studies, under half trace to an unresolved V gene, and the reason for the others is unknown. V, J and clone size reflect that table, while D and trimming were determined from the DNA. Across this sample there are 15,000 to 20,000 clones, with 87% seen only once. The top ten clones comprise around 3.9% of the sample.

Rearrangement joined TRBV7-9 to TRBJ1-1; the D segment cannot be called with confidence. Sequencing was carried out using peripheral blood mononuclear cells (PBMCs). This receptor was identified in a human donor with classical Hodgkin lymphoma. For the CDR3, the sequence is CASSLVAQAEAFF. The DNA sequence is as follows: TGTGCCAGCAGCTTGGTAGCCCAGGCTGAAGCTTTCTTT. The reference TRBV7-9 and TRBJ1-1 proteins fill in what lies around the CDR3, so the full variable domain reads DTGVSQNPRHKITKRGQNVTFRCDPISEHNRLYWYRQTLGQGPEFLTYFQNEAQLEKSRLLSDRFSAERPKGSFSTLEIQRTEQGDSAMYLCASSLVAQAEAFFGQGTRLTVV.